Following are 32 T cell receptor beta chains from one sample sequenced in a study of blood T cell repertoires in COVID-19 (dated by TCRdb to the early 2020s). Libraries came from the immunoSEQ multiplex PCR assay. TCRdb's version of the immuneACCESS table is confined to in-frame rearrangements and falls short of the full clone set. An unresolved V gene accounts for under half of the shortfall where checked; the remainder is of unknown origin. This sample is represented by more than 50,000 clones; roughly 78% of them were singletons. Together, the top ten hold around 9.7% of the sample. Material for sequencing was peripheral blood. The receptors were sampled from a human donor in a cohort sampled during active COVID-19.

The CDR3 region has the DNA TGTGCCTGGAGTTGGACAGCACCTAATGAAAAACTGTTTTTT. It translates to CAWSWTAPNEKLFF. The chain carries TRBV30 and TRBJ1-4; maybe TRBD1 (6 bases). The V end lost 2 bases, the J end lost 3 bases, and 10 bases lay between the germline ends. CDR3 size: 14 residues. The V gene's germline CDR1 is GTSNPN and CDR2 SVGIG (reference sequence).

This clone was seen more than once but under ten times. The rearrangement links TRBV21-1 to TRBJ1-1; the D call TRBD1 from the table was never checked on the DNA. TRBV21-1 is labeled a pseudogene. The CDR3 has 15 residues. The CDR3 bases are TGTGCCAGCAGCAAACCCCCAGGGGAGAACACTGAAGCTTTCTTT. Its translation is CASSKPPGENTEAFF.

The chain recombines TRBV21-1 with TRBJ2-7; the D call of TRBD2 is as the table states it, not checked on the DNA. TRBV21-1 is shown as a pseudogene. The CDR3 length is 15 residues. The CDR3 DNA sequence: TGTGCCAGCAGCAAACTAGCGACCTTCTCCTACGAGCAGTACTTC. This translates into CASSKLATFSYEQYF.

The J gene is TRBJ1-6, the V gene TRBV7-6, with a weak D call TRBD1 (6 bases). V was clipped by 6 bases and J by 0 bases, with 15 bases between them. The germline V gene has CDR1 SGHVS and CDR2 FNYEAQ. The CDR3 is made up of 17 amino acids. The CDR3, as DNA: TGTGCCAGCAGACCCGACAGGCCTAGCTCCTATAATTCACCCCTCCACTTT. Amino acid sequence: CASRPDRPSSYNSPLHF.

J is TRBJ2-7 and V is TRBV5-8; 12 bases are a match to TRBD2. Per germline, CDR1 SGHTS and CDR2 YDEGEE. CDR3 length: 15 amino acids. V trimming: 3 bases; J trimming: 3 bases; junction bases outside the gene matches: 4. CDR3 loop: CASSSSGLAGYEQYF. CDR3 coding DNA: TGTGCCAGCAGCTCTTCGGGACTAGCGGGCTACGAGCAGTACTTC.

The V call is TRBV2, the J call TRBJ2-1; TRBD2 aligns across 7 bases. Germline V CDR1 and CDR2: SNHLY, FYNNEI. The CDR3 is made up of 15 amino acids. With 7 bases clipped from V and 4 bases from J, the junction kept 10 bases outside the gene matches. The CDR3 region is CASNSGGSRYNEQFF. Here the CDR3 DNA reads TGTGCCAGCAATTCGGGCGGGAGTAGGTACAATGAGCAGTTCTTC.

The chain joins TRBV7-3 to TRBJ2-7; 9 bases map to TRBD2. Per germline, CDR1 SGHTA and CDR2 FQGTGA. The J segment lost 4 bases and the V segment lost 5 bases, leaving 6 bases of the junction unmatched. The CDR3 is made up of 14 amino acids. This CDR3 is CASSTRTSAYEQYF. The CDR3 nucleotides are TGTGCCAGCAGCACCCGGACTAGCGCTTACGAGCAGTACTTC.

J is TRBJ2-7 and V is TRBV6-2 or TRBV6-3; 10 bases are a match to TRBD1. Germline V gene lookup returns CDR1 MNHEY and CDR2 SVGEGT. The CDR3 has 16 amino acids. The V and J ends lost 5 bases and 2 bases, in that order; junction bases with no gene match: 9. CDR3 region: CASSTLPGQGAYEQYF. The CDR3 DNA reads as TGTGCCAGCAGTACCCTCCCCGGACAGGGGGCCTACGAGCAGTACTTC.

The chain couples TRBV24-1 to TRBJ1-2; D gene unclear. Trimming pared 5 bases from V and 0 bases from J, leaving 9 bases between. CDR3 length: 14 amino acids. Germline-derived CDR1 and CDR2 are KGHDR and SFDVKD. The CDR3 here is CATSGGYSNYGYTF. The DNA for the CDR3 is TGTGCCACCAGTGGAGGATACTCTAACTATGGCTACACCTTC.

The V and J genes are TRBV11-2 and TRBJ2-4; D is perhaps TRBD2 (6 bases). Trimming pared 3 bases from V and 11 bases from J, leaving 11 bases between. The CDR3 is 12 amino acids. The germline V gene has CDR1 SGHAT and CDR2 FQNNGV. The CDR3 DNA reads TGTGCCAGCAGCTTTGCCCGCGGGGTTCAGTACTTC. Encoded protein: CASSFARGVQYF.

The V gene is TRBV10-3, the J gene TRBJ2-1, with TRBD2 matching over 12 bases. The junction had 3 bases not matched to a gene; V was cut back by 9 bases and J by 6 bases. The CDR3 loop spans 13 amino acids. Germline V lookup: CDR1 ENHRY, CDR2 SYGVKD. The CDR3 bases are TGTGCCATAAGACTAGCGGGAGTCAATGAGCAGTTCTTC. Protein product: CAIRLAGVNEQFF.

The chain has TRBV2 and TRBJ1-2; tentatively, D is TRBD1 (5 bases). The germline CDR1 and CDR2 sequences are SNHLY and FYNNEI. Trimming took off 0 bases at V and 7 bases at J, with 12 bases between the two ends. The CDR3 extends over 14 amino acids. CDR3 sequence (DNA): TGTGCCAGCAGTGAAGCGCTTCTGGGGGGTGGCTACACCTTC. Its translation is CASSEALLGGGYTF. The whole variable domain, filled in from reference TRBV2 and TRBJ1-2, reads EPEVTQTPSHQVTQMGQEVILRCVPISNHLYFYWYRQILGQKVEFLVSFYNNEISEKSEIFDDQFSVERPDGSNFTLKIRSTKLEDSAMYFCASSEALLGGGYTFGSGTRLTVV.

The chain links TRBV6-6 to TRBJ2-6; D remains unclear. V gave up 2 bases and J gave up 0 bases, with 8 bases separating them. CDR1 and CDR2 from the germline V gene are MNHNY and SVGAGI (reference sequence). The CDR3 spans 16 residues. The CDR3 spells CASSYGQLSGANVLTF. The CDR3 DNA is TGTGCCAGCAGTTACGGGCAGCTCTCTGGGGCCAACGTCCTGACTTTC.

The rearrangement uses TRBV7-2 and TRBJ1-6, with TRBD1 identical over 7 bases. The CDR3 loop spans 11 amino acids. CDR1 and CDR2 from the germline V gene are SGHTA and FQGNSA. With V trimmed by 4 bases and J by 14 bases, 2 bases remained unmatched. In DNA, the CDR3 is TGTGCCAGCAGCTCGACAGGGTCCCTCCACTTT. Amino acid sequence: CASSSTGSLHF.

As to this clone: Germline and junction disagree at one end, which may indicate a read error. The V and J genes are TRBV11-1 and TRBJ2-7; TRBD2 matches 10 bases. This CDR3 region has 13 residues. Germline V gene data show CDR1 as SGHAT and CDR2 as FQDESV (reference sequence). CDR3 region: CASSLAGVYEQYF. The CDR3 DNA is TGTGCCAGCAGCCTAGCGGGAGTCTACGAGCAGTACTTC.

J is TRBJ2-7 and V is TRBV4-3; 12 positions agree with TRBD1. The CDR3 spans 16 residues. CDR1 and CDR2 (germline): LGHNA, YSLEER. Losses at the gene ends were 0 bases for V and 3 bases for J; bases not matched to a gene: 3. For the CDR3, the DNA is TGCGCCAGCAGCCAAGATGGGACAGGGGGCTTCTACGAGCAGTACTTC. It translates to CASSQDGTGGFYEQYF.

This chain joins TRBV7-2 and TRBJ2-1; TRBD2 matches 11 bases. The CDR3 loop spans 18 amino acids. Germline lookup yields CDR1 SGHTA and CDR2 FQGNSA. V was clipped by 4 bases and J by 4 bases; unmatched bases: 12. This CDR3 reads CASSSYSLAGVLYNEQFF. DNA for the CDR3: TGTGCCAGCAGCTCATACTCACTAGCGGGAGTCCTTTACAATGAGCAGTTCTTC.

The rearrangement joins TRBV4-2 to TRBJ2-1, with 9 bases aligning to TRBD2. The length of the CDR3 is 13 residues. The V gene end was trimmed by 1 base and the J gene end by 8 bases; junction bases not matched to a gene: 0. Germline CDR1 LGHNA, CDR2 YNFKEQ. CDR3 bases: TGTGCCAGCAGCCAAGGACTAGCGGATGAGCAGTTCTTC. Residues: CASSQGLADEQFF.

The rearrangement links TRBV3-1 (or the pseudogene TRBV3-2) to TRBJ2-7; D unresolved. CDR3 length equals 14 residues. CDR1 LGHDT and CDR2 YNNKEL come from the germline V gene (reference sequence). V was cut by 9 bases and J by 6 bases, with 21 bases left in between. The CDR3: CASDPPRIRREQYF. The CDR3 nucleotides are TGTGCCAGTGACCCTCCCAGGATACGTCGCGAGCAGTACTTC.

This clone was found a few times. The CDR3 coding sequence is TGTGCCAGCAGTTTATCTCGGGGAACCGGCACCATATATTTT. Translated, it gives CASSLSRGTGTIYF. V and J are TRBV27 and TRBJ1-3; D unclear. Germline V gene lookup returns CDR1 MNHEY and CDR2 SMNVEV (reference sequence). The V end was cut by 0 bases, the J end by 9 bases, with 12 bases between. CDR3 size: 14 residues.

The chain uses TRBV24-1 and TRBJ2-1; 9 bases match TRBD2. Per the germline V gene, CDR1 is KGHDR and CDR2 is SFDVKD. The trim removed 4 bases at V and 0 bases at J, leaving 3 bases unmatched. This CDR3 spans 16 amino acids. CDR3 sequence reads: CATSEFSGSSYNEQFF. In DNA, the CDR3 is TGTGCCACCAGTGAATTTAGCGGGAGCTCCTACAATGAGCAGTTCTTC.

The genes are TRBV15 and TRBJ2-3; the match to TRBD2 covers 9 bases. The junction had 15 bases not matched to a gene; V was cut back by 1 base and J by 7 bases. Germline loops: CDR1 LNHNV, CDR2 YYDKDF (reference sequence). This CDR3 region has 18 residues. The CDR3 sequence is CATSRGRILAGPENTQYF. In nucleotides, the CDR3 is TGTGCCACCAGCAGAGGCCGTATTCTAGCGGGACCTGAAAATACGCAGTATTTT.

V usage is TRBV3-1 (or the pseudogene TRBV3-2) and J usage is TRBJ1-5; TRBD1 is a possible D gene (6 bases). The CDR3 covers 15 residues. Germline loops: CDR1 LGHDT, CDR2 YNNKEL (reference sequence). Trimming pared 0 bases from V and 6 bases from J, leaving 12 bases between. CDR3 residues: CASSQDLEGVQPQHF. CDR3 bases: TGTGCCAGCAGCCAAGATCTCGAGGGGGTTCAGCCCCAGCATTTT.

As DNA, the CDR3 is TGTGCCAGCAGTTTGTGGCAAACGGGGTCTTACGAGCAGTACTTC. Encoded protein: CASSLWQTGSYEQYF. The chain is built from TRBV28 and TRBJ2-7; D perhaps matches TRBD2 (5 bases). Germline CDR1 reads MDHEN; CDR2 reads SYDVKM. V lost 3 bases and J lost 4, with 16 bases in between. CDR3 length: 15 amino acids. Supplemented by reference TRBV28 and TRBJ2-7, the full variable domain reads DVKVTQSSRYLVKRTGEKVFLECVQDMDHENMFWYRQDPGLGLRLIYFSYDVKMKEKGDIPEGYSVSREKKERFSLILESASTNQTSMYLCASSLWQTGSYEQYFGPGTRLTVT.

The chain employs TRBV10-3 and TRBJ1-1; the D is unclear. The germline V gene has CDR1 ENHRY and CDR2 SYGVKD. The CDR3 covers 12 residues. Trimming removed 0 bases at V and 6 bases at J, with 5 bases between. The DNA for the CDR3 is TGTGCCATCAGTGAGTCGCCAGCTGAAGCTTTCTTT. Encoded protein: CAISESPAEAFF.

The chain is built from TRBV5-1 and TRBJ2-1; 7 nucleotides agree with TRBD1. The length of the CDR3 is 16 residues. Losses at the gene ends were 4 bases for V and 9 bases for J; bases not matched to a gene: 16. Germline CDR1 SGHRS, CDR2 YFSETQ. CDR3 protein: CASSPALRQGSGEQFF. CDR3 in DNA: TGCGCCAGCAGCCCGGCTTTACGACAGGGCAGCGGTGAGCAGTTCTTC.

The chain carries TRBV30 and TRBJ2-5, with TRBD2 as a possible D gene (6 bases). Trimming took 5 bases from V and 4 from J, leaving 20 bases between them. Per germline, CDR1 GTSNPN and CDR2 SVGIG (reference sequence). This CDR3 is 15 amino acids long. In DNA, the CDR3 is TGTGCCTGGGCCAAGGGGAGGAATACGGGAGAGACCCAGTACTTC. Amino acids: CAWAKGRNTGETQYF.

Here the CDR3 DNA reads TGCGCCAGCAGTAAATCGACAGGGACCTCTGGGGAGCAGTACTTC. It yields the protein CASSKSTGTSGEQYF. V and J are TRBV5-1 and TRBJ2-7; 7 nucleotides line up with TRBD1. CDR1 is SGHRS and CDR2 is YFSETQ in the germline V gene. The CDR3 length is 15 residues. After removal of 5 bases from V and 7 bases from J, the junction contained 15 bases not matched to a gene.

The rearrangement links TRBV15 to TRBJ1-5; 12 bases are a match to TRBD1. Germline-derived CDR1 and CDR2 are LNHNV and YYDKDF (reference sequence). CDR3 size: 17 residues. The junction had 6 bases not matched to a gene; V was cut back by 4 bases and J by 2 bases. This CDR3 is CATSMGQGAFGNQPQHF. Here the CDR3 DNA reads TGTGCCACCAGCATGGGACAGGGGGCCTTCGGCAATCAGCCCCAGCATTTT.

The chain joins TRBV6-5 to TRBJ1-1, with D possibly TRBD1 on 6 matching bases. Germline loops: CDR1 MNHEY, CDR2 SVGAGI. V was pared by 2 bases and J by 7 bases, with 14 bases between. The CDR3 covers 14 residues. The CDR3 nucleotides are TGTGCCAGCAGTTACCGCGGGGGGGCACTTGAAGCTTTCTTT. It codes for CASSYRGGALEAFF.

The chain links TRBV19 to TRBJ2-6; D call uncertain. Germline V gene lookup returns CDR1 LNHDA and CDR2 SQIVND (reference sequence). The CDR3 is made up of 18 amino acids. V was clipped by 3 bases and J by 0 bases, with 15 bases between them. The CDR3, as DNA: TGTGCCAGTAGTATGGTCAGACACACTCCCTCTGGGGCCAACGTCCTGACTTTC. This gives the protein CASSMVRHTPSGANVLTF.

The CDR3 loop is CASGAGGNTEAFF. Here the CDR3 DNA reads TGTGCTAGTGGAGCCGGAGGGAACACTGAAGCTTTCTTT. This chain uses TRBV12-5 with TRBJ1-1; D unresolved. The V end lost 6 bases, the J end lost 1 base, and 9 bases lay between the germline ends. The CDR3 runs to 13 residues. Germline lookup yields CDR1 LGHNT and CDR2 FRNRAP.